The next 23 T cell receptor beta chains were all read from a single sample in a study of T cell responses to AZD1222 COVID-19 vaccine. TCRdb keeps only in-frame clones here, not all; method: immunoSEQ multiplex PCR. The sample yields under 150,000 clones, around 83% seen once. The sample consisted of peripheral blood, taken on day 0 of MenACWY control vaccination. The receptors here all came from an adult in good health.

The chain has TRBV3-1 (or the pseudogene TRBV3-2) and TRBJ2-1, with TRBD2 matching 12 bases. This CDR3 has 16 amino acids. Germline V gives CDR1 LGHDT, CDR2 YNNKEL (reference sequence). V shed 3 bases, J shed 6 bases, and the junction held 6 bases outside the gene matches. For the CDR3, the DNA is TGTGCCAGCAGCCAGGGCCTAGCGGGGGGGAGCAATGAGCAGTTCTTC. Amino acids: CASSQGLAGGSNEQFF.

This clone was counted a few times. The genes are TRBV4-1 and TRBJ1-1; D may be TRBD1 (5 bases). Trimming took off 4 bases at V and 1 base at J, with 10 bases between the two ends. Germline V gene sequence: CDR1 MGHRA, CDR2 YSYEKL. The CDR3 extends over 14 amino acids. CDR3 coding DNA: TGCGCCAGCAGCCTAGTAGGGGCGAACACTGAAGCTTTCTTT. Translating it yields CASSLVGANTEAFF.

V is TRBV5-6 and J is TRBJ2-7, with 7 bases identical to TRBD2. Germline assignment: CDR1 SGHDT and CDR2 YYEEEE. The trim removed 4 bases at V and 4 bases at J, leaving 8 bases unmatched. The CDR3 is made up of 14 amino acids. DNA of the CDR3: TGTGCCAGCAGCCCCGACAGCGGGATTTACGAGCAGTACTTC. This translates into CASSPDSGIYEQYF.

This clone was seen a single time. This chain joins TRBV5-5 and TRBJ2-2; 7 positions match TRBD1. J gave up 4 bases and V 4 bases, and 10 bases lay outside the gene matches. This CDR3 has 16 amino acids. The V gene's germline CDR1 is SGHKS and CDR2 YYEKEE (reference sequence). This CDR3 is CASSRGPTGITGELFF. CDR3 DNA: TGTGCCAGCAGCCGAGGCCCGACAGGGATCACCGGGGAGCTGTTTTTT.

The chain is built from TRBV5-4 and TRBJ2-7, with D hard to call. CDR3 length equals 15 residues. Germline V gene sequence: CDR1 SGHNT, CDR2 YYREEE (reference sequence). V was pared by 0 bases and J by 6 bases, with 16 bases between. This chain's CDR3 is CASSLAAGTFGEQYF. In DNA form, the CDR3 reads TGTGCCAGCAGCTTGGCCGCAGGAACATTCGGCGAGCAGTACTTC.

The chain is built from TRBV29-1 and TRBJ2-3, with 10 bases aligning to TRBD1. Germline lookup yields CDR1 SQVTM and CDR2 ANQGSEA. The CDR3 consists of 16 residues. With V trimmed by 6 bases and J by 3 bases, 12 bases remained unmatched. CDR3 DNA: TGCAGCGTGGCTGATCCGGGGGACAGGGGTACAGATACGCAGTATTTT. It specifies CSVADPGDRGTDTQYF.

The chain recombines TRBV2 with TRBJ2-3, with TRBD2 identical over 7 bases. The CDR3 is made up of 17 amino acids. V was clipped by 2 bases and J by 0 bases; unmatched bases: 8. Per the germline V gene, CDR1 is SNHLY and CDR2 is FYNNEI. The DNA of the CDR3 is TGTGCCAGCAGTGAACAGGGCCTAGCGGCTAGCACAGATACGCAGTATTTT. It translates to CASSEQGLAASTDTQYF.

The chain employs TRBV11-2 and TRBJ1-1; D gene uncertain. Germline assignment: CDR1 SGHAT and CDR2 FQNNGV. V shed 3 bases and J shed 7 bases, with 12 bases lying between them. The CDR3 spans 13 residues. In DNA, the CDR3 is TGTGCCAGCAGCTTGGGAAGCCCGATTGAAGCTTTCTTT. Residues: CASSLGSPIEAFF.

The genes are TRBV12-5 and TRBJ1-1, with D hard to call. CDR1 is LGHNT and CDR2 is FRNRAP in the germline V gene. The V gene lost 3 bases and the J gene lost 4 bases, with 9 bases spanning the gap. The CDR3 loop spans 13 amino acids. CDR3 DNA sequence: TGTGCTAGTGGTTTACTTGGAGGCACTGAAGCTTTCTTT. It encodes CASGLLGGTEAFF.

V gene TRBV6-1 combines with J gene TRBJ1-1, with 7 bases fitting TRBD1. Germline values: CDR1 MNHNS, CDR2 SASEGT. The CDR3 length is 14 residues. With V trimmed by 3 bases and J by 3 bases, 4 bases remained unmatched. DNA for the CDR3: TGTGCCAGCAGTGACAGGGGGGGGTACACTGAAGCTTTCTTT. It translates to CASSDRGGYTEAFF.

The chain links TRBV2 to TRBJ2-7; D unclear. Germline V CDR1 and CDR2: SNHLY, FYNNEI. CDR3 length equals 14 residues. The V end was cut by 2 bases, the J end by 3 bases, with 11 bases between. CDR3 sequence reads: CASSEFWGNYEQYV. In DNA, the CDR3 is TGTGCCAGCAGTGAATTTTGGGGAAACTACGAGCAGTACGTC.

This sequence joins TRBV6-1 and TRBJ1-2; TRBD1 matches at 8 bases. Germline values: CDR1 MNHNS, CDR2 SASEGT. The length of the CDR3 is 18 residues. The V and J ends lost 7 bases and 2 bases, in that order; junction bases with no gene match: 18. This CDR3 reads CASTETSWSTGGNYGYTF. The CDR3 region has the DNA TGTGCCAGCACTGAGACGTCGTGGTCTACAGGGGGGAACTATGGCTACACCTTC.

CDR3 in DNA: TGTGCCAGCAGGAGGGACAGCTCCTACAATGAGCAGTTCTTC. Its translation: CASRRDSSYNEQFF. J is TRBJ2-1 and V is TRBV6-4; 7 bases are shared with TRBD1. After removal of 6 bases from V and 0 bases from J, the junction contained 2 bases not matched to a gene. Germline-derived CDR1 and CDR2 are MRHNA and SNTAGT. The CDR3 runs 14 residues.

This clone was counted a few times. In nucleotides, the CDR3 is TGTGCCAGCTCACCTACAGGGGCCATGGGAACTGAAGCTTTCTTT. Amino acids: CASSPTGAMGTEAFF. The V call is TRBV18, the J call TRBJ1-1; 7 nucleotides agree with TRBD1. V was pared by 3 bases and J by 5 bases, with 9 bases of the junction left unmatched. The CDR3 contains 15 residues. CDR1 is KGHSH and CDR2 is LQKENI in the germline V gene.

The genes are TRBV2 and TRBJ1-2; possibly TRBD1 for D (5 bases). The CDR3 runs 18 residues. Per germline, CDR1 SNHLY and CDR2 FYNNEI. V lost 0 bases and J lost 0, with 17 bases in between. The chain's CDR3 is CASSEARQRSWTNYGYTF. CDR3 DNA: TGTGCCAGCAGTGAAGCTAGACAGCGCAGTTGGACTAACTATGGCTACACCTTC.

J is TRBJ1-5 and V is TRBV7-9; D is unclear. Germline V lookup: CDR1 SEHNR, CDR2 FQNEAQ (reference sequence). The CDR3 length is 13 residues. The V end was cut by 1 base, the J end by 4 bases, with 5 bases between. In DNA, the CDR3 is TGTGCCAGCAGCTTAGAGAGAAATCAGCCCCAGCATTTT. Amino acid sequence: CASSLERNQPQHF.

V gene TRBV28 combines with J gene TRBJ1-2; D is undetermined. CDR3 size: 15 residues. Germline V CDR1 and CDR2: MDHEN, SYDVKM. V was cut by 6 bases and J by 6 bases, with 20 bases left in between. CDR3 in DNA: TGTGCCAGCAGAGGGCCTGGGCAGGTGCTAGATGGCTACACCTTC. This encodes CASRGPGQVLDGYTF.

The chain couples TRBV19 to TRBJ1-1; TRBD1 is a possible D gene (6 bases). The germline V gene has CDR1 LNHDA and CDR2 SQIVND (reference sequence). Trimming took off 1 base at V and 11 bases at J, with 14 bases between the two ends. There are 13 residues in the CDR3. Written as DNA, the CDR3 is TGTGCCAGTAGTATAGTGGTGGACAGAGAGGCTTTCTTT. Translating gives CASSIVVDREAFF.

V usage is TRBV14 and J usage is TRBJ1-2, with D maybe TRBD1 (5 bases). Looked up from germline, CDR1 is SGHDN and CDR2 is FVKESK. V was trimmed by 2 bases and J by 4 bases, leaving 8 bases between them. CDR3 length: 13 amino acids. The CDR3 loop reads CASSQQGPYGYTF. The DNA for the CDR3 is TGTGCCAGCAGCCAACAGGGTCCCTATGGCTACACCTTC.

This clone was counted only a few times. The chain has TRBV7-6 and TRBJ1-2; D might be TRBD1 (5 bases). The germline CDR1 and CDR2 sequences are SGHVS and FNYEAQ. This CDR3 spans 16 amino acids. The V and J ends lost 1 base and 8 bases respectively, with 20 bases between them. The CDR3 coding sequence is TGTGCCAGCAGCTTAGAAGTAGGCGGGGCCTGGAGCGGCTACACCTTC. Its protein product is CASSLEVGGAWSGYTF.

This clone was observed once. The V gene is TRBV7-8, the J gene TRBJ2-3; 12 bases fit TRBD2. Germline V gene sequence: CDR1 SGHVS, CDR2 FQNEAQ. The CDR3 totals 18 residues. The V and J ends lost 5 bases and 3 bases, in that order; junction bases with no gene match: 12. CDR3 sequence (DNA): TGTGCCAGCAGCCCGTACCGGATACTAGCGGGGGGAACAGATACGCAGTATTTT. Protein product: CASSPYRILAGGTDTQYF.

A single count supports this clone. This sequence joins TRBV6-5 and TRBJ1-4; 7 bases align to TRBD1. Trimming took 7 bases from V and 8 from J; bases not matched to a gene: 7. CDR1 and CDR2 (germline): MNHEY, SVGAGI. The CDR3 has 13 residues. The chain's CDR3 is CASKTGDKEKLFF. The CDR3 bases are TGTGCCAGCAAAACAGGGGATAAGGAAAAACTGTTTTTT.

To note about this clone: The same CDR3 arises from other DNA sequences in this sample as well. J is TRBJ1-2 and V is TRBV6-6, with a tentative D call TRBD1 (6 bases). The V and J ends lost 0 bases and 6 bases respectively, with 8 bases between them. Germline values: CDR1 MNHNY, CDR2 SVGAGI (reference sequence). The CDR3 covers 13 residues. CDR3 sequence reads: CASSYSTGDGYTF. In DNA form, the CDR3 reads TGTGCCAGCAGTTACTCGACAGGTGATGGCTACACCTTC.